One and the same sample provided the 6 T cell receptor beta chains below, sequenced in a study of blood T cell repertoires in COVID-19 (TCRdb year 2020). Library construction relied on the immunoSEQ multiplex PCR assay. The immuneACCESS repertoire file appears here via TCRdb, limited to in-frame rearrangements. These files lack a portion of the clones; in checked studies, under half of the deficit traces to unresolved V genes, and the cause of the others is not known. Here the sample has 270,000 or so clones; 83% occur a single time. The top ten hold around 10% of the sample. Material: peripheral blood. These receptor sequences come from a woman between 50 and 59 years old who had recovered from COVID-19.

The genes are TRBV6-2 or TRBV6-3 and TRBJ2-7, with D maybe TRBD1 (6 bases). V gave up 0 bases and J gave up 0 bases, with 9 bases separating them. The CDR3 loop spans 15 amino acids. Germline V gene lookup returns CDR1 MNHEY and CDR2 SVGEGT. The CDR3 coding sequence is TGTGCCAGCAGTTACTCCGGGACATACTCCTACGAGCAGTACTTC. It translates to CASSYSGTYSYEQYF.

The V call is TRBV7-2, the J call TRBJ1-2; 10 positions match TRBD1. The V and J ends lost 1 base and 3 bases, in that order; junction bases with no gene match: 2. The germline V gene encodes CDR1 SGHTA and CDR2 FQGNSA. The CDR3 sequence is 15 residues long. The CDR3 region is CASSLGDRGDYGYTF. DNA for the CDR3: TGTGCCAGCAGCTTAGGGGACAGGGGTGACTATGGCTACACCTTC.

This chain joins TRBV6-5 and TRBJ1-4; the match to TRBD1 covers 8 bases. Per the germline V gene, CDR1 is MNHEY and CDR2 is SVGAGI. The CDR3 has 15 amino acids. Losses at the gene ends were 0 bases for V and 8 bases for J; bases not matched to a gene: 5. The CDR3 spells CASSYSAGGFEKLFF. In DNA form, the CDR3 reads TGTGCCAGCAGTTACTCTGCAGGGGGCTTCGAAAAACTGTTTTTT.

The genes are TRBV9 and TRBJ1-5, with 10 bases matching TRBD1. Looked up from germline, CDR1 is SGDLS and CDR2 is YYNGEE. The ends lost 4 bases at V and 6 bases at J; junction bases unmatched: 4. There are 14 residues in the CDR3. CDR3 DNA: TGTGCCAGCAGCTTAGGACAGGGGGGTCAGCCCCAGCATTTT. It encodes CASSLGQGGQPQHF.

This clone was seen once. The chain recombines TRBV7-9 with TRBJ1-6; 7 bases map to TRBD1. The CDR3 contains 13 residues. The germline gives CDR1 SEHNR, CDR2 FQNEAQ (reference sequence). The V and J ends lost 3 bases and 9 bases, in that order; junction bases with no gene match: 2. The DNA of the CDR3 is TGTGCCAGCAGCTTTTACAGGGGTTCACCCCTCCACTTT. Translated, it gives CASSFYRGSPLHF.

This rearrangement joins TRBV28 to TRBJ2-5; D is unclear. This CDR3 has 14 amino acids. V gave up 7 bases and J gave up 5 bases, with 17 bases separating them. Germline V gene sequence: CDR1 MDHEN, CDR2 SYDVKM. CDR3 coding DNA: TGTGCCAGCACCCCGGCAGGCGCCTGGGAGACCCAGTACTTC. Protein sequence: CASTPAGAWETQYF.